These 11 T cell receptor beta chains were sequenced from one sample in a study of blood T cell repertoires in COVID-19. Sequenced by immunoSEQ multiplex PCR; TCRdb stores in-frame clones only, minus some. This table has approximately 150,000 clones, 80% appearing once. Sequencing was done on a sample of peripheral blood. Receptors originate from a woman aged 50 to 60 with acute or convalescent COVID-19.

The chain couples TRBV9 to TRBJ2-7; possible D gene TRBD2, 7 bases. Germline-derived CDR1 and CDR2 are SGDLS and YYNGEE. The CDR3 length is 16 residues. The germline V and J ends were trimmed by 3 bases and 1 base, with 17 bases remaining between them. For the CDR3, the DNA is TGTGCCAGCAGCGCCGGGGGGCGGGGGACGTCCTACGAGCAGTACTTC. Residues: CASSAGGRGTSYEQYF. The whole variable domain, filled in from reference TRBV9 and TRBJ2-7, reads DSGVTQTPKHLITATGQRVTLRCSPRSGDLSVYWYQQSLDQGLQFLIQYYNGEERAKGNILERFSAQQFPDLHSELNLSSLELGDSALYFCASSAGGRGTSYEQYFGPGTRLTVT.

The gene calls are TRBV14 and TRBJ2-3; D perhaps matches TRBD2 (5 bases). V lost 4 bases, J lost 7 bases, and 24 bases lay in between. Germline-derived CDR1 and CDR2 are SGHDN and FVKESK. CDR3 length: 17 amino acids. DNA for the CDR3: TGTGCCAGCAGCCCCTACACGGGGATCCGCGGAGTAAATACGCAGTATTTT. Translating gives CASSPYTGIRGVNTQYF.

The chain has TRBV7-2 and TRBJ2-6, with a weak D call TRBD2 (5 bases). Germline CDR1 is SGHTA and CDR2 is FQGNSA. This CDR3 comprises 12 residues. The CDR3 here is CARGSGANVLTF. CDR3 nucleotides: TGTGCACGGGGCTCTGGGGCCAACGTCCTGACTTTC.

This sequence joins TRBV6-2 or TRBV6-3 and TRBJ2-7, with D possibly matching TRBD1 (7 bases). V was clipped by 6 bases and J by 7 bases, with 13 bases between them. Germline CDR1 MNHEY, CDR2 SVGEGT. The CDR3 has 12 amino acids. The CDR3 DNA follows: TGTGCCAGCAGCTTGACAGGGAGGGAGCAGTACTTC. Protein sequence: CASSLTGREQYF.

In this sample, this clone turned up once. The V and J genes are TRBV9 and TRBJ2-5, with TRBD2 as a possible D gene (6 bases). The CDR3 is 14 amino acids. Germline-derived CDR1 and CDR2 are SGDLS and YYNGEE. V lost 4 bases to trimming and J lost 4 bases, with 14 bases between them. The CDR3 DNA follows: TGTGCCAGCAGCCCCCGACTAGGAGCAGAGACCCAGTACTTC. It encodes CASSPRLGAETQYF.

The rearrangement joins TRBV27 to TRBJ1-3; D gene uncertain. V shed 4 bases and J shed 3 bases, with 7 bases lying between them. Looked up from germline, CDR1 is MNHEY and CDR2 is SMNVEV (reference sequence). The CDR3 is made up of 13 amino acids. The CDR3 is CASSSGVGNTIYF. The CDR3 DNA follows: TGTGCCAGCAGTTCCGGAGTTGGAAACACCATATATTTT.

CDR3 bases: TGTGCCAGCAGCTTGCTGGGAGGCGGTTCTGGGGCCAACGTCCTGACTTTC. Translating gives CASSLLGGGSGANVLTF. V gene TRBV7-2 combines with J gene TRBJ2-6; possible D gene TRBD2, 6 bases. This CDR3 spans 17 amino acids. CDR1 and CDR2 (germline): SGHTA, FQGNSA. Trimming pared 3 bases from V and 1 base from J, leaving 13 bases between.

The V and J genes are TRBV7-9 and TRBJ1-1; 10 bases are shared with TRBD1. The germline gives CDR1 SEHNR, CDR2 FQNEAQ (reference sequence). V shed 3 bases and J 7 bases; nucleotides not matched to a gene: 2. This CDR3 region has 13 residues. The CDR3 sequence is CASSLGQGSEAFF. DNA of the CDR3: TGTGCCAGCAGCTTGGGACAGGGGAGTGAAGCTTTCTTT.

The V gene is TRBV10-2, the J gene TRBJ2-7, with D tentatively TRBD1 (6 bases). The CDR3 has 13 residues. Germline CDR1 reads WSHSY; CDR2 reads SAAADI. V lost 6 bases and J lost 2, with 11 bases in between. CDR3 nucleotide sequence: TGCGCCAGCAGCCTAAGACAGGCCTACGAGCAGTACTTC. Amino acid sequence: CASSLRQAYEQYF.

The V and J genes are TRBV7-3 and TRBJ1-1; 8 bases fit TRBD1. In germline, CDR1 is SGHTA, CDR2 FQGTGA. Losses at the gene ends were 2 bases for V and 4 bases for J; bases not matched to a gene: 6. There are 15 residues in the CDR3. The CDR3 spells CASSLGVTGGTEAFF. In DNA form, the CDR3 reads TGTGCCAGCAGCTTAGGGGTCACAGGGGGCACTGAAGCTTTCTTT.

The chain employs TRBV6-4 and TRBJ1-6, with 9 bases lining up with TRBD1. Trimming removed 3 bases from V and 7 bases from J; junction bases left unmatched: 4. There are 15 residues in the CDR3. Germline CDR1 is MRHNA and CDR2 is SNTAGT. CDR3 nucleotides: TGTGCCAGCAGTGAAGGGACAGGGCGGAATTCACCCCTCCACTTT. Encoded protein: CASSEGTGRNSPLHF.